This record covers a single T cell receptor beta chain. Its matching antigen is unknown. This sample stems from a study of T cells expressing NK-cell markers. Beta-chain TCR cDNA was generated via 5'RACE template switching with UMIs. From the 5' RACE reads, TCRdb lists one entry per CDR3 protein and no DNA. The sample has about 260,000 distinct CDR3 sequences; the top ten hold about 4.2%. General study points: What remained unclear was the HCMV specificity of expanded NKG2C+ T cell clones. The CD3+CD56-NKG2C+ fraction was also led by these clonotypes in several donors.

Germline V gene sequence: CDR1 MNHEY, CDR2 SVGAGI. The CDR3 loop spans 14 amino acids. The TCR sequence derives from a woman aged 18-69 years in good health. Sequenced material: blood T cells: a sorted CD56 or NKG2C T cell subset, CD4+ or CD8+ T cells, or bulk PBMC T cells (not recorded which). The chain employs TRBV6-5 and TRBJ2-1; TCRdb indicates TRBD1, and absent DNA this call remains unverified. The CDR3: CASSYGASYNEQFF.